This TCR beta chain stems from a study of PD-1 blockade in classical Hodgkin lymphoma. Per the germline V gene, CDR1 is MNHEY and CDR2 is SVGAGI. CDR3 length: 16 amino acids. Trimming cost V 0 bases and J 3 bases, with 12 bases left between them. Overall study results and limits: CD4+ TCR diversity rose significantly by C4D1, and CD8+ TCR diversity did not.

Sequenced by immunoSEQ multiplex PCR; TCRdb stores in-frame clones only, minus some. The sample yields about 86,000 clones, around 90% seen once. On this clone: Its antigen is not identified.

Every patient had relapsed following autologous stem cell transplantation, and cohorts differed in brentuximab vedotin exposure. The best responses consisted of complete response, partial response or progressive disease. Sequencing used peripheral blood mononuclear cells (PBMCs), obtained at baseline. The sequence derives from a human donor with classical Hodgkin lymphoma. This chain links TRBV6-5 with TRBJ2-4; tentatively, D is TRBD1 or TRBD2 (6 bases each). The CDR3 region is CASSYSGRGGKNIQYF. The CDR3 DNA reads as TGTGCCAGCAGTTACTCCGGCAGGGGAGGCAAAAACATTCAGTACTTC.